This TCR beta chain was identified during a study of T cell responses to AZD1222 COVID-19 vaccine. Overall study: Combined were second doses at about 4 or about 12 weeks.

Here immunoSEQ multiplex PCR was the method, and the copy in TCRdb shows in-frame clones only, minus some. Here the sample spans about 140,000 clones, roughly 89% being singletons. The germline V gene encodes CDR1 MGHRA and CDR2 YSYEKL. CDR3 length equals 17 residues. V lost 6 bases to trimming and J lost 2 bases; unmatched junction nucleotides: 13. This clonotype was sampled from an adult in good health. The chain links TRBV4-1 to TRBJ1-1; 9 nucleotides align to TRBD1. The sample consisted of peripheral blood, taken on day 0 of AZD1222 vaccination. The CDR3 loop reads CASRPINGTGRNTEAFF. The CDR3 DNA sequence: TGCGCCAGCAGACCCATCAACGGGACAGGGCGAAACACTGAAGCTTTCTTT.